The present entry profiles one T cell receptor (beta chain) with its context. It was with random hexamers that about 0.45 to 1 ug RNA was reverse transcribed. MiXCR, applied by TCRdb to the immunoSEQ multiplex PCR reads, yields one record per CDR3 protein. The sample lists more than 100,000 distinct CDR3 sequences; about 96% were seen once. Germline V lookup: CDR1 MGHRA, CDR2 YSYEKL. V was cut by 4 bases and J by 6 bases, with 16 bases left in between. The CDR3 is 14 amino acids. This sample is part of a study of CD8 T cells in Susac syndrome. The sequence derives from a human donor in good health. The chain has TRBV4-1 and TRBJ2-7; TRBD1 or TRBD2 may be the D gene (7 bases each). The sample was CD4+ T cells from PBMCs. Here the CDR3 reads CASSLDREGSEQYF. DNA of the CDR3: TGCGCCAGCAGCCTCGACAGGGAGGGCAGCGAGCAGTACTTC.